Reported below is one TCR beta chain. These data come from a study of shared clonotypes between healthy human individuals. Germline loops: CDR1 SNHLY, CDR2 FYNNEI. The CDR3 covers 12 residues. With 10 bases removed from V and 6 bases from J, the gap between germline ends came to 16 bases. TCRdb keeps only in-frame clones here, not all; method: immunoSEQ multiplex PCR. There are about 2.4 million clones in the sample; roughly 93% occur only once, and about 0.39% lies in the top ten. The clonotype originates from a man aged 18 to 35 in good health. Some clones in this sample may be carry-over from other donors' samples. The rearrangement uses TRBV2 and TRBJ2-7; D remains ambiguous. Material: naive CD4+ T cells from PBMCs. Specified subset: CD45RA+ positively selected. CDR3 amino acids: CATSGRDPEQYF. CDR3 nucleotides: TGTGCCACCTCGGGCCGAGACCCCGAGCAGTACTTC.